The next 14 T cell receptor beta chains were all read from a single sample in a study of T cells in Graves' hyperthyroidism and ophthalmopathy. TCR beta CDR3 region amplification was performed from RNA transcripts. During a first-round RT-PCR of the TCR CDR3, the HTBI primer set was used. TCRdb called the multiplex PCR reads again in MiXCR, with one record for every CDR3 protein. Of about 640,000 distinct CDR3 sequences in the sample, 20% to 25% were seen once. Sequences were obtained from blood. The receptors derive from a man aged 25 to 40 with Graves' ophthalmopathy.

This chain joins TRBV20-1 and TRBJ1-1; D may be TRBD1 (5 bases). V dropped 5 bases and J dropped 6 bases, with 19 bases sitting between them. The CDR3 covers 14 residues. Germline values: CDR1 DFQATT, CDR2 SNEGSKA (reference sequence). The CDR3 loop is CSAPLKEGSAEAFF. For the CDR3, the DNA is TGCAGTGCTCCCCTAAAGGAGGGGTCGGCTGAAGCTTTCTTT.

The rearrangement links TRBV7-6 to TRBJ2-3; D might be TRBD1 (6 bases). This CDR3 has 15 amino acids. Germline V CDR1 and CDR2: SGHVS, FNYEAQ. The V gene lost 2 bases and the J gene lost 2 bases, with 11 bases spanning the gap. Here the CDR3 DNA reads TGTGCCAGCAGCTTAACGGGACATAACACAGATACGCAGTATTTT. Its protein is CASSLTGHNTDTQYF. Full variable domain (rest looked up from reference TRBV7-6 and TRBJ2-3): GAGVSQSPRYKVTKRGQDVALRCDPISGHVSLYWYRQALGQGPEFLTYFNYEAQQDKSGLPNDRFSAERPEGSISTLTIQRTEQRDSAMYRCASSLTGHNTDTQYFGPGTRLTVL.

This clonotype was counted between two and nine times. CDR3 in DNA: TGTGCCAGCTCACCAAGGATAGACTCCTACGAGCAGTACTTC. It codes for CASSPRIDSYEQYF. V is TRBV18 and J is TRBJ2-7; no firm D call. This CDR3 is built from 14 residues. Germline-derived CDR1 and CDR2 are KGHSH and LQKENI. Trimming shortened V by 2 bases and J by 0 bases, and 8 bases separated the two germline ends.

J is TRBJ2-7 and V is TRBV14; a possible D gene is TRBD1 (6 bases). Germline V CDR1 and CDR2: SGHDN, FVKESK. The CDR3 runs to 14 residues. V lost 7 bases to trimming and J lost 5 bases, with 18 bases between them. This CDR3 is CASNYGGQGNEQYF. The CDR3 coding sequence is TGTGCCAGCAACTATGGCGGGCAGGGGAACGAGCAGTACTTC.

CDR3 loop: CASSPRTGESSYEQYF. CDR3 in DNA: TGCGCCAGCAGCCCCCGGACGGGAGAGAGCTCCTACGAGCAGTACTTC. V gene TRBV4-1 combines with J gene TRBJ2-7; the D gene is possibly TRBD2 (6 bases). This CDR3 is built from 16 residues. Germline V gives CDR1 MGHRA, CDR2 YSYEKL. The ends were cut back, 4 bases at V and 0 bases at J, with 16 bases in the middle.

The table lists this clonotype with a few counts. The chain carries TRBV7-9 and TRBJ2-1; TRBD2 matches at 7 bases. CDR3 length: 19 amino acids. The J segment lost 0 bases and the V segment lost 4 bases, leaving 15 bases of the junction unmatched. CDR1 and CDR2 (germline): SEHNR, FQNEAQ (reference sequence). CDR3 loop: CASSSSYSSGRASYNEQFF. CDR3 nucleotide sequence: TGTGCCAGCAGCTCCTCCTACTCTAGCGGTCGGGCCTCCTACAATGAGCAGTTCTTC.

The CDR3 sequence is CSATSLAGQSYEQYF. The CDR3 coding sequence is TGCAGTGCTACCTCACTAGCGGGGCAATCCTACGAGCAGTACTTC. The chain combines TRBV20-1 with TRBJ2-7; TRBD2 matches 10 bases. The CDR3 totals 15 residues. Germline loops: CDR1 DFQATT, CDR2 SNEGSKA (reference sequence). Unmatched junction bases numbered 7, after V lost 4 bases and J lost 1 base.

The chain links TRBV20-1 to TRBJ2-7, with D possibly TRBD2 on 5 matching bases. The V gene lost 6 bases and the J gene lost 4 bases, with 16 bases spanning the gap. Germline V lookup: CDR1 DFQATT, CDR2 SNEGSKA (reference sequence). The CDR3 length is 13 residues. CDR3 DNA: TGCAGTGCCATGGGGAGTTTAGGATACGAGCAGTACTTC. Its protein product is CSAMGSLGYEQYF.

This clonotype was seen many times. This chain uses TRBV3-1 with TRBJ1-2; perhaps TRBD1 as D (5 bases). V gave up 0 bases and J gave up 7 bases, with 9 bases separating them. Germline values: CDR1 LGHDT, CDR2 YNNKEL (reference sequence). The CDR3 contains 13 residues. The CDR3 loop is CASSQEWGGGYTF. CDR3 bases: TGTGCCAGCAGCCAAGAATGGGGGGGTGGCTACACCTTC.

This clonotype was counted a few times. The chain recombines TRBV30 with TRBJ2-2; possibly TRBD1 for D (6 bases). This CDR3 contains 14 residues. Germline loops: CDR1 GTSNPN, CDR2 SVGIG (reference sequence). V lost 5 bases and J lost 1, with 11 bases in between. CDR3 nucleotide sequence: TGTGCCTGGGTGAGACAGGTGAACACCGGGGAGCTGTTTTTT. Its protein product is CAWVRQVNTGELFF.

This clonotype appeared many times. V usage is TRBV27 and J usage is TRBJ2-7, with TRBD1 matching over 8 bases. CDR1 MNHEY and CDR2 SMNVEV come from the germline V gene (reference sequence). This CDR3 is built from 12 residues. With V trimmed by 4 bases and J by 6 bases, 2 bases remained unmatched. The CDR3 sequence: CASSSTGAEQYF. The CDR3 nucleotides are TGTGCCAGCAGTTCGACAGGGGCCGAGCAGTACTTC.

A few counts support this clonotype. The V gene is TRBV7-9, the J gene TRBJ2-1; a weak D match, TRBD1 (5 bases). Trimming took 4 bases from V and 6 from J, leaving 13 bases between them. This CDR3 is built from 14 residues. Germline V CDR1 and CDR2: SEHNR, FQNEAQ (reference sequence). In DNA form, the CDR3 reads TGTGCCAGCAGCTCCAGACAGAGGTTCAATGAGCAGTTCTTC. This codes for CASSSRQRFNEQFF.

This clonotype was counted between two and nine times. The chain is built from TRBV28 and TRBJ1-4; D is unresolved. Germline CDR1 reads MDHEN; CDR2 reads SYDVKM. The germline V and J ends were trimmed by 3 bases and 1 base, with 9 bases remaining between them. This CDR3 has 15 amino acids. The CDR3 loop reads CASSLLTRTNEKLFF. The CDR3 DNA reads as TGTGCCAGCAGTTTGCTGACGCGAACTAATGAAAAACTGTTTTTT.

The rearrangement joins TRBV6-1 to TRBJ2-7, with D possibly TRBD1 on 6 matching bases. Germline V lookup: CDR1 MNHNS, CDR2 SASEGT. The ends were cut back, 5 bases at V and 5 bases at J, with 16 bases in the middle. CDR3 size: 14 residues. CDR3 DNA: TGTGCCAGCAGTCCCACAGGGCCCTTGAACGAGCAGTACTTC. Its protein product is CASSPTGPLNEQYF.